A selection of T cell receptor beta chains follows, all from one sample in a study of OX40 agonist ivuxolimab in advanced cancers. TCRdb keeps only in-frame clones here, not all; method: immunoSEQ multiplex PCR. The sample lists 70,000 to 85,000 clones; about 88% were seen once. The sample here was CD4+ or CD8+ T cells sorted from blood, taken in a trial of the OX40 agonist ivuxolimab. These TCRs come from an adult with an advanced solid tumor such as melanoma, head and neck, liver or kidney cancer. Each CDR3 is given with its conserved first and last residue. Each record gives: V gene, D gene, clone size, J gene, CDR3 DNA, CDR3 protein. The D gene is left open where the match is weak. Not all rows give a size; the values are once, few, many and, for expanded clones, a class.

TRBV6-1	TRBD1	once	TRBJ1-1	TGTGCCAGCGGTGGACAGGTTCAGGTTGAAGCTTTCTTT	CASGGQVQVEAFF
TRBV4-1	TRBD1	-	TRBJ2-5	TGCGCCAGCAGCCAAGGGGACAGGGGTTATGAGACCCAGTACTTC	CASSQGDRGYETQYF
TRBV5-1	-	-	TRBJ2-1	TGCGCCAGCAGCTTGTGGGGTGCATACAATGAGCAGTTCTTC	CASSLWGAYNEQFF
TRBV30	TRBD2	-	TRBJ2-5	TGTGCCTGGACTAGCGGGGTTGGGGCCCAGTACTTC	CAWTSGVGAQYF
TRBV11-2	-	-	TRBJ2-7	TGTGCCAGCAGCCCGATGGGGGACGAGCAGTACTTC	CASSPMGDEQYF
TRBV7-2	-	-	TRBJ2-5	TGTGCCACCGGACACCGCCAAGAGACCCAGTACTTC	CATGHRQETQYF
TRBV4-1	-	-	TRBJ1-1	TGCGCCAGCAGCCAATGGGACCGACGCGAAGCTTTCTTT	CASSQWDRREAFF
TRBV30	-	-	TRBJ2-3	TGTGCCTGGAGTGTACTAGATACGCAGTATTTT	CAWSVLDTQYF
TRBV11-3	-	-	TRBJ2-5	TGTGCCAGCAGCTTGTTAGAAGAGACCCAGTACTTC	CASSLLEETQYF
TRBV7-8	-	-	TRBJ1-1	TGTGCCAGCAGCCCTCGGGGGAACACTGAAGCTTTCTTT	CASSPRGNTEAFF